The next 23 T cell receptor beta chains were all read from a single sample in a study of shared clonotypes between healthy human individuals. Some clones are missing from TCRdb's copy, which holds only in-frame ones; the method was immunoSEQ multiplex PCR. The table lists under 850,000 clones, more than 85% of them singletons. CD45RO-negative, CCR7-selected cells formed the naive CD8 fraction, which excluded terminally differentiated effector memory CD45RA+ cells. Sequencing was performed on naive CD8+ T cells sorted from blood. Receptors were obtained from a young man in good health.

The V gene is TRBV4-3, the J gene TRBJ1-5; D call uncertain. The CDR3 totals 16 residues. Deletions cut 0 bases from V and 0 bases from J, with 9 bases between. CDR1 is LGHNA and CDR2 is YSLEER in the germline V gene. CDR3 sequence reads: CASSQDPDPSNQPQHF. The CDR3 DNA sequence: TGCGCCAGCAGCCAAGATCCTGACCCTAGCAATCAGCCCCAGCATTTT.

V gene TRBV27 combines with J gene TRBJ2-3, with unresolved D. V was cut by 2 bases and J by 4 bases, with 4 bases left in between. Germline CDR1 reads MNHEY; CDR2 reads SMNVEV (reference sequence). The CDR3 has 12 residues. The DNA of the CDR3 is TGTGCCAGCAGTTTAAGGGCAGATACGCAGTATTTT. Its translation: CASSLRADTQYF.

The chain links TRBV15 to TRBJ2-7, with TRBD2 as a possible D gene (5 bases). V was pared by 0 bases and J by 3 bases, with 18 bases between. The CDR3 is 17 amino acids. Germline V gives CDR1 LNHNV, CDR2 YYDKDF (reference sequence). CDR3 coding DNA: TGTGCCACCAGCAGAGATTCGGACTCCATGGTAAACTACGAGCAGTACTTC. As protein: CATSRDSDSMVNYEQYF.

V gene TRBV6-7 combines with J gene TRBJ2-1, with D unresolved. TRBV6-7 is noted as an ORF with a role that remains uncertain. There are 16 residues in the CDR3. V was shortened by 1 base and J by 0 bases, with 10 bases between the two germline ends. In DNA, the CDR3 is TGTGCCAGCAGTTACTTCCGGATGGACTCCTACAATGAGCAGTTCTTC. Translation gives CASSYFRMDSYNEQFF.

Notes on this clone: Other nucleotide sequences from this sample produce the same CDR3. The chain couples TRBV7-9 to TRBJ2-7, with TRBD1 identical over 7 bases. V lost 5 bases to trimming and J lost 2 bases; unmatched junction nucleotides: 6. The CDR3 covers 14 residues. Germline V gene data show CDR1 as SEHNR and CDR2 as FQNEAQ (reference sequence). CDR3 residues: CASSPRQGPYEQYF. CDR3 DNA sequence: TGTGCCAGCAGCCCAAGACAGGGACCCTACGAGCAGTACTTC.

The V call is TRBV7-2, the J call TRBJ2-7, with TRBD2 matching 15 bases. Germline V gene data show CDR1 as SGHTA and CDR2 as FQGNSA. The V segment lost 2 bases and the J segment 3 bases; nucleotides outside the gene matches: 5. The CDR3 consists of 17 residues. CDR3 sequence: CASSLPRTSGGDYEQYF. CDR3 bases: TGTGCCAGCAGCTTACCAAGGACTAGCGGGGGGGACTACGAGCAGTACTTC.

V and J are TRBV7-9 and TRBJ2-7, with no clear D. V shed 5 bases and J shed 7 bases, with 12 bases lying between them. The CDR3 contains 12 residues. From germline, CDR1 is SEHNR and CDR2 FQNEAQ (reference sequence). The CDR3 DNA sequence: TGTGCCAGCAGCCCTAGGTGGGAAGAGCAGTACTTC. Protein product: CASSPRWEEQYF.

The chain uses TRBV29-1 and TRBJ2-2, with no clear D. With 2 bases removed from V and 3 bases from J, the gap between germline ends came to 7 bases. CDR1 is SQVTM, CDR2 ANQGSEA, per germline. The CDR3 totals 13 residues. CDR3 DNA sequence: TGCAGCGTTGAATTGGTCGACACCGGGGAGCTGTTTTTT. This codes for CSVELVDTGELFF.

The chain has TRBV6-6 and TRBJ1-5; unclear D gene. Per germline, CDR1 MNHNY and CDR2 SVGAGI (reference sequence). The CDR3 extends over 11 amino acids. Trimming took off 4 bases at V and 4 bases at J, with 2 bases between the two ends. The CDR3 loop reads CASSLNQPQHF. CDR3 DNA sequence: TGTGCCAGCAGTTTAAATCAGCCCCAGCATTTT.

The CDR3 coding sequence is TGTGCCAGCAGCGAAAATTACAATGAGCAGTTCTTC. Residues: CASSENYNEQFF. The V gene is TRBV7-9, the J gene TRBJ2-1; no clear D gene. Germline loops: CDR1 SEHNR, CDR2 FQNEAQ (reference sequence). The length of the CDR3 is 12 residues. V lost 5 bases, J lost 4 bases, and 6 bases lay in between.

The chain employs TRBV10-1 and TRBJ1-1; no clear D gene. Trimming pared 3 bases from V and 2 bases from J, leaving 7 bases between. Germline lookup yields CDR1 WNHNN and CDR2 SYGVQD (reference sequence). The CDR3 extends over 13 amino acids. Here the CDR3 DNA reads TGCGCCAGCAGTGACTCGCAAAACACTGAAGCTTTCTTT. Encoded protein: CASSDSQNTEAFF.

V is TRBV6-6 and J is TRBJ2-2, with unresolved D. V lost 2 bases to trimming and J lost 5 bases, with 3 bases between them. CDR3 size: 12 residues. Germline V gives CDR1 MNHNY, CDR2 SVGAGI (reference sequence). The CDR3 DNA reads TGTGCCAGCAGTTACCTAACCGGGGAGCTGTTTTTT. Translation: CASSYLTGELFF.

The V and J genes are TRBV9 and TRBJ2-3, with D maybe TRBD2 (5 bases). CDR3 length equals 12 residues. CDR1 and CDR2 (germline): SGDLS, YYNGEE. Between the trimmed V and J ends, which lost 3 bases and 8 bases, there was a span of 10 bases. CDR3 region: CASSGVRGTQYF. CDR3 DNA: TGTGCCAGCAGCGGAGTACGGGGTACGCAGTATTTT.

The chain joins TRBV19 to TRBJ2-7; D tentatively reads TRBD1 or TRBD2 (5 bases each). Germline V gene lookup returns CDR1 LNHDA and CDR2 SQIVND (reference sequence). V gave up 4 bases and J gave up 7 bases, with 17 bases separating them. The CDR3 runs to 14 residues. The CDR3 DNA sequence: TGTGCCAGTAGTACCCACCGGGACCTTACGGAGCAGTACTTC. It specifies CASSTHRDLTEQYF.

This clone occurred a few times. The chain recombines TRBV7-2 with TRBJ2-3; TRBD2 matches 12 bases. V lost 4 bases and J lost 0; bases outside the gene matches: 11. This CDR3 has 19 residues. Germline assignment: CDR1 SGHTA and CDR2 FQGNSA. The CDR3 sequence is CASSSPPGLAGLSTDTQYF. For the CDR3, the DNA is TGTGCCAGCAGCTCTCCCCCGGGACTAGCGGGCCTAAGCACAGATACGCAGTATTTT.

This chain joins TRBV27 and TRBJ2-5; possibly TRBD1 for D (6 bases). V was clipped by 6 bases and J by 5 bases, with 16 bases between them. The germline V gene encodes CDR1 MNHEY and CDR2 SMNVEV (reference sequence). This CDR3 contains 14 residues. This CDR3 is CASSTLGGEETQYF. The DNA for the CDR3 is TGTGCCAGCAGCACTTTAGGGGGTGAGGAGACCCAGTACTTC.

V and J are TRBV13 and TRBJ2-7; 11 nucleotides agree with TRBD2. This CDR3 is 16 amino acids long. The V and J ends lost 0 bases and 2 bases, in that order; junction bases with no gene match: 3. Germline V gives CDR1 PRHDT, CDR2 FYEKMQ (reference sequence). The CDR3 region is CASSLGTSGITYEQYF. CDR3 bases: TGTGCCAGCAGCTTAGGGACTAGCGGGATAACCTACGAGCAGTACTTC.

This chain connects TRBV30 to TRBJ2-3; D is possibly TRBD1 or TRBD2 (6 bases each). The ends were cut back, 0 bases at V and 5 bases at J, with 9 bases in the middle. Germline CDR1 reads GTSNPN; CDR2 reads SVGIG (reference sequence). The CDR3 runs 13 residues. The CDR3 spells CAWSVGGQDTQYF. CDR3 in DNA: TGTGCCTGGAGTGTAGGGGGGCAAGATACGCAGTATTTT.

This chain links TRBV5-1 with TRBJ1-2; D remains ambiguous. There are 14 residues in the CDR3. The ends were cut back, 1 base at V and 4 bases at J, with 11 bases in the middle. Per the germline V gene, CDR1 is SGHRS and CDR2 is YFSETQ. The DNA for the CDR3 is TGCGCCAGCAGCTTGTACGGGGTTGGCTATGGCTACACCTTC. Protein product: CASSLYGVGYGYTF. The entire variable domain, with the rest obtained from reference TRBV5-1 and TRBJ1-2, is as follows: KAGVTQTPRYLIKTRGQQVTLSCSPISGHRSVSWYQQTPGQGLQFLFEYFSETQRNKGNFPGRFSGRQFSNSRSEMNVSTLELGDSALYLCASSLYGVGYGYTFGSGTRLTVV.

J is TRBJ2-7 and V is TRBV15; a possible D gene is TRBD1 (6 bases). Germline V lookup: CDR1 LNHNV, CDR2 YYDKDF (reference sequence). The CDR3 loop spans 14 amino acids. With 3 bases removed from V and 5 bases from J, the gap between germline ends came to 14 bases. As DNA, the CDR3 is TGTGCCACCAGCAGGAGGGGACAAAGCCACGAGCAGTACTTC. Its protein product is CATSRRGQSHEQYF.

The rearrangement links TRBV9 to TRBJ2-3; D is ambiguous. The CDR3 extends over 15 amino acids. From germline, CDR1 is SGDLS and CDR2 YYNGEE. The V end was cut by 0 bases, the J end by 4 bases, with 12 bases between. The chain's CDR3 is CASSVADSGADTQYF. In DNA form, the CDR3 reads TGTGCCAGCAGCGTAGCAGACTCTGGGGCAGATACGCAGTATTTT.

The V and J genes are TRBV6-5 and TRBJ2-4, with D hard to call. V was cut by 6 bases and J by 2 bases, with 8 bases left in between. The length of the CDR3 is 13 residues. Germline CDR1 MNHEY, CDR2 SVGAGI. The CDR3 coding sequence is TGTGCCAGCAGCGACCCCTCCAAAAACATTCAGTACTTC. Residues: CASSDPSKNIQYF.

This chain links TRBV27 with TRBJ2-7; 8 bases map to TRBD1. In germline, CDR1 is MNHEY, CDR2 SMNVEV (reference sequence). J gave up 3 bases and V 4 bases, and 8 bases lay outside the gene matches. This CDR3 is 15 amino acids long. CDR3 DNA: TGTGCCAGCAGTTCTAAGGACAGGGTCAACTACGAGCAGTACTTC. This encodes CASSSKDRVNYEQYF.